This T cell receptor beta chain was obtained from a study of blood T cell repertoires in COVID-19. Overall study: Specimens from acute and convalescent COVID-19 originated in the United States, Italy and Spain.

Libraries were prepared by immunoSEQ multiplex PCR; TCRdb keeps only in-frame clonotypes and omits some of them. The sample has under 250,000 clones, approximately 91% seen once. After removal of 0 bases from V and 5 bases from J, the junction contained 10 bases not matched to a gene. The CDR3 covers 19 residues. Germline V gene data show CDR1 as MNHEY and CDR2 as SVGEGT. Sequenced: peripheral blood. V usage is TRBV6-2 or TRBV6-3 and J usage is TRBJ2-2; 12 bases are a match to TRBD2. The receptor's source is a woman aged 55 to 70 with acute or convalescent COVID-19. The CDR3 reads CASSYSPLAGGLRTGELFF. The DNA of the CDR3 is TGTGCCAGCAGTTACTCGCCCCTAGCGGGGGGGCTCCGAACCGGGGAGCTGTTTTTT.